This T cell receptor beta chain was found in a study of blood T cell repertoires in COVID-19 (dated by TCRdb to 2018 to 2021). Study-level background: Samples from collaborators originated in the United States, Italy and Spain and spanned both the acute and convalescent phases of COVID-19. The material from the prospective study consisted of cDNA or gDNA derived from T cells, B-cell-depleted T cells, or PBMCs. The dataset comprised deeply sampled blood TCRbeta repertoires from subjects exposed to, actively infected with, or recovered from COVID-19. The repertoires were made available in a free public database intended to serve as a resource for research on the immune response to SARS-CoV-2. The samples were drawn from two sources: the first 160 participants of the ongoing ImmuneRACE study, and over 1,000 subjects contributed by 6 global collaborators. Sample metadata almost always included a de-identified subject ID, COVID-19 status, age in years and sex. Where available, HLA class I and class II types were taken from metadata supplied by the sample provider and were not determined by assay-based typing. What the work shows at the level of the full study, not this receptor alone: Clinical and demographic metadata were provided uncurated, with the amount varying by source and participant.

The CDR3 has 16 amino acids, counting the end cysteine and phenylalanine. The DNA shown is the 48-base CDR3, in frame from base 1. The germline V gene gives CDR1 as MGHRA and CDR2 as YSYEKL. The junction shows trimming of 4 bases on V and 4 bases on J, and the gene matches do not reach 9 bases of it. TCRbeta CDR3 regions were amplified from genomic DNA using the immunoSEQ Assay, a bias-controlled multiplex PCR. In the paper's pipeline: The number of nucleated cells in each sample was estimated by amplification of reference gene primers within the assay. To quantify the absolute abundance of each unique TCRbeta CDR3 rearrangement, sequence reads were collapsed and filtered. Productive Simpson clonality was computed per sample as the square root of Simpson's diversity index over productive rearrangements. TCRdb retrieved this table from immuneACCESS and kept in-frame rearrangements only. Not all clones are present; in checked studies, unresolved V genes account for under half, and no reason is known for the remainder. That table furnishes V, J and clone size, whereas the DNA furnished D and trimming. The sample table holds about 180,000 clones, of which roughly 88% were seen once. The ten largest clones represent more than 2.5% of the sample.

A note on this clone: The antigen it recognizes is unknown. No per-base quality is available; no much larger clone lies one base away.

The collaborating institutions used their own protocols to collect whole blood in K2EDTA tubes. For TCRbeta analysis, collaborators shipped samples in one of three forms: frozen whole blood, isolated PBMCs, or DNA extracted from either of those sample types. Specimen: peripheral blood. This receptor was taken from a man in his 60s with acute or convalescent COVID-19. In this chain, TRBV4-1 is recombined with TRBJ2-3; the central 9 bases match TRBD1. The CDR3 region has the sequence CASSPLGGQGSDTQYF. The sequence in DNA is TGCGCCAGCAGCCCCCTGGGGGGACAGGGTTCAGATACGCAGTATTTT.